This T cell receptor beta chain emerged from a study of T cells in localized non-small cell lung cancer. The study's findings and limits: When the top 100 tumor clones were examined, a median approximately 62 of them also appeared in the adjacent lung, which was paired and uninvolved. Sequencing involved a lone tumor region, leaving heterogeneity possible. Of the tissues analyzed, uninvolved adjacent lung showed maximal T cell clonality, greater than tumor.

The assay was immunoSEQ multiplex PCR, and TCRdb's table has in-frame clones only and misses some. The repertoire holds about 130,000 clones, with roughly 90% as singletons. This CDR3 comprises 13 residues. The germline V gene encodes CDR1 MNHEY and CDR2 SMNVEV (reference sequence). Concerning this clone itself: Its antigen is undetermined.

The sequence was obtained from a female donor of 60 years or more with stage I lung adenocarcinoma. The sample was peripheral blood, taken before any cancer treatment. The chain combines TRBV27 with TRBJ2-1; 8 bases fit TRBD2. CDR3 coding DNA: TGTGCAGCAAGGGCGGGAGGATACAATGAGCAGTTCTTC. It specifies CAARAGGYNEQFF.